Listed below are T cell receptor beta chains from one sample, sequenced in a study of blood T cell repertoires in COVID-19. Sequencing was performed with immunoSEQ multiplex PCR; in TCRdb, only in-frame clones are kept and a portion is missing. Of around 270,000 clones listed, roughly 91% are singletons. The sample taken for sequencing was peripheral blood. These receptor sequences come from a man aged 35-49 years with acute or convalescent COVID-19. Each CDR3 is given with its conserved first and last residue.

V,CDR3
TRBV29-1,CSVRPSGINYGYTF
TRBV5-5,CASSLSGGAAEQFF
TRBV19,CASSAHQDRPNSPLHF
TRBV28,CASSLGGQVETQYF
TRBV12-3/TRBV12-4,CASSPELAGLQYF
TRBV5-1,CAAGTGRGTDTQYF
TRBV25-1,CATGEGIMDEKLFF
TRBV5-1,CASRMGAPYEQYF
TRBV7-8,CASSLFRGTIQPQHF
TRBV30,CAWSVPYDRGSEKLFF
TRBV2,CASSEVGLLNSPLHF
TRBV10-3,CAISGQGKATTGELFF
TRBV28,CASSLLSGGINTEAFF
TRBV12-5,CASGWTGGNTGELFF
TRBV20-1,CSASQGAYEQYF
TRBV10-1,CASSDPGLAVNQFF
TRBV4-1,CASSPGDSLRPQHF
TRBV6-5,CASSPGQGYEKLFF
TRBV6-1,CASSEAGQFFYEQYF
TRBV14,CASSQVGPGLDTQYF
TRBV30,CAWSATPESGYTF
TRBV6-6,CASSPIRGSGGREKLFF
TRBV30,CAWSVPLPDRGREASYEQYF
TRBV5-1,CASSLVGRGNTEAFF
TRBV19,CASTPLRTVKMNTEAFF
TRBV12-3/TRBV12-4,CATRLAGGNIQYF
TRBV20-1,CSAYDRGEQYF
TRBV6-5,CASRVRDSAHEAFF
TRBV11-2,CASSPLMGLMNTEAFF
TRBV6-5,CASLPGVMGIYEQYF
TRBV7-6,CASSSGTGTLVAFF
TRBV27,CASTTSQGVGEKLFF
TRBV5-4,CASSWVPDRETYEQYF
TRBV18,CASRGTYLDKSYTF
TRBV5-1,CASSLAGMTPLHF
TRBV19,CASSLEGGAGIPDTQYF
TRBV5-4,CASSRKQDRENGYTF
TRBV10-3,CAISQRYGQDYNSPLHF
TRBV2,CASILRQGNEKLFF
TRBV19,CASNYRGTDTQYF
TRBV19,CASSARGEQYF
TRBV5-5,CASTSLAGGAVYGYTF
TRBV28,CASTGRGRLRGYTF
TRBV20-1,CSAGQGQQQYF
TRBV19,CASSIQGRNTEAFF
TRBV5-1,CASRLGTGEDGYTF
TRBV10-1,CAITDRVSYEQYF
TRBV5-4,CASSLRQGRTEAFF